Following are 2 T cell receptor beta chains from one sample sequenced in a study of neoadjuvant anti-PD-1 for oral cavity cancer. Produced via immunoSEQ multiplex PCR; TCRdb's table is partial and in-frame only. The table has around 60,000 clones, roughly 84% seen once; the top ten hold 2.5% to 3%. Sequencing used PBMCs, obtained before nivolumab (anti-PD-1) treatment. The origin of the receptors is a person aged 35-79 years with oral cavity squamous cell carcinoma.

The rearrangement links TRBV5-1 to TRBJ1-3; unclear D gene. The germline V gene has CDR1 SGHRS and CDR2 YFSETQ. CDR3 length equals 13 residues. With 7 bases removed from V and 4 bases from J, the gap between germline ends came to 12 bases. The CDR3 is CASRLAPGNTIYF. The CDR3 nucleotides are TGCGCCAGCCGTCTTGCGCCGGGAAACACCATATATTTT.

The CDR3 spells CASSEGANYGYTF. The CDR3 bases are TGTGCCAGCAGTGAAGGGGCAAACTATGGCTACACCTTC. The rearrangement joins TRBV6-1 to TRBJ1-2; D not certain. Germline assignment: CDR1 MNHNS and CDR2 SASEGT. V was pared by 1 base and J by 2 bases, with 5 bases between. CDR3 size: 13 residues.